A single sample gave rise to the 10 T cell receptor beta chains below, sequenced in a study of blood T cell repertoires in COVID-19. Using immunoSEQ multiplex PCR, the repertoire was profiled, and TCRdb retains in-frame clones only, with some absent. The sample carries fewer than 250,000 clones, 70% to 90% recorded once. What was sequenced was peripheral blood. Receptors originate from a woman in her seventies with active or convalescent COVID-19.

The gene calls are TRBV29-1 and TRBJ2-1; D perhaps matches TRBD2 (5 bases). V lost 4 bases and J lost 2, with 6 bases in between. The germline V gene has CDR1 SQVTM and CDR2 ANQGSEA. This CDR3 has 12 amino acids. The DNA for the CDR3 is TGCAGCGTTGCGAGGGCCTACAATGAGCAGTTCTTC. Translation: CSVARAYNEQFF.

This chain links TRBV3-1 (or the pseudogene TRBV3-2) with TRBJ1-2; D unclear. The CDR3 extends over 15 amino acids. The ends were cut back, 1 base at V and 4 bases at J, with 13 bases in the middle. Germline V lookup: CDR1 LGHDT, CDR2 YNNKEL (reference sequence). In DNA, the CDR3 is TGTGCCAGCAGCCAAGGGGCTTTCCTTGCCTATGGCTACACCTTC. It specifies CASSQGAFLAYGYTF.

The chain carries TRBV4-1 and TRBJ2-1, with 13 bases that match TRBD2. Trimming removed 4 bases from V and 7 bases from J; junction bases left unmatched: 7. Per the germline V gene, CDR1 is MGHRA and CDR2 is YSYEKL. This CDR3 is built from 16 residues. For the CDR3, the DNA is TGCGCCAGCAGCCCGAGGACTAGCGGGAGTGGTAATGAGCAGTTCTTC. It is translated as CASSPRTSGSGNEQFF.

The chain is built from TRBV7-9 and TRBJ2-7; TRBD2 aligns across 8 bases. The CDR3 sequence is 15 residues long. Trimming removed 5 bases from V and 7 bases from J; junction bases left unmatched: 13. The germline CDR1 and CDR2 sequences are SEHNR and FQNEAQ (reference sequence). CDR3 protein: CASSLQSGGMGEQYF. The DNA for the CDR3 is TGTGCCAGCAGCCTACAAAGCGGGGGCATGGGGGAGCAGTACTTC.

The chain carries TRBV28 and TRBJ2-7, with TRBD2 identical over 8 bases. The junction had 6 bases not matched to a gene; V was cut back by 8 bases and J by 0 bases. The CDR3 covers 14 residues. Germline lookup yields CDR1 MDHEN and CDR2 SYDVKM. DNA for the CDR3: TGTGCCAGCCTCCGGGGGGGGAGCTCCTACGAGCAGTACTTC. It specifies CASLRGGSSYEQYF.

This chain joins TRBV11-2 and TRBJ2-1; D may be TRBD2 (5 bases). V gave up 3 bases and J gave up 6 bases, with 9 bases separating them. The CDR3 consists of 13 residues. The V gene's germline CDR1 is SGHAT and CDR2 FQNNGV. CDR3 region: CASSFGVANEQFF. CDR3 DNA: TGTGCCAGCAGCTTCGGGGTGGCCAATGAGCAGTTCTTC.

The chain couples TRBV5-1 to TRBJ2-3; D possibly corresponds to TRBD1 (5 bases). Germline V gene lookup returns CDR1 SGHRS and CDR2 YFSETQ. The V end was cut by 2 bases, the J end by 0 bases, with 7 bases between. The CDR3 spans 14 residues. CDR3 loop: CASSFDSSTDTQYF. The CDR3 nucleotides are TGCGCCAGCAGCTTTGACAGTAGCACAGATACGCAGTATTTT.

The CDR3 sequence: CASSPIDGASYEQYF. The DNA of the CDR3 is TGTGCCAGCAGCCCAATCGACGGAGCCTCCTACGAGCAGTACTTC. This chain links TRBV27 with TRBJ2-7; no firm D call. CDR3 size: 15 residues. Trimming pared 6 bases from V and 0 bases from J, leaving 15 bases between. Germline V gene lookup returns CDR1 MNHEY and CDR2 SMNVEV (reference sequence).

This clone was seen a handful of times. J is TRBJ2-5 and V is TRBV7-6, with D possibly matching TRBD1 (6 bases). The CDR3 loop spans 15 amino acids. The V and J ends lost 0 bases and 1 base respectively, with 9 bases between them. Germline V lookup: CDR1 SGHVS, CDR2 FNYEAQ. The CDR3 DNA sequence: TGTGCCAGCAGCTTAGCAGGACAGTTCCAAGAGACCCAGTACTTC. It is translated as CASSLAGQFQETQYF.

The V gene is TRBV19, the J gene TRBJ1-6; TRBD1 aligns across 12 bases. The CDR3 loop spans 14 amino acids. The V segment lost 7 bases and the J segment 8 bases; nucleotides outside the gene matches: 3. The germline V gene has CDR1 LNHDA and CDR2 SQIVND (reference sequence). The CDR3 spells CASMGTGGDSPLHF. In DNA form, the CDR3 reads TGTGCCAGTATGGGGACAGGGGGCGATTCACCCCTCCACTTT.